This T cell receptor beta chain was captured in a study of graft-versus-host responses after intestinal transplantation. Study in general: Every recipient had anti-thymocyte globulin induction and about three years of tacrolimus plus steroids. Findings and limits, study-wide: Recipient bone marrow held GvH clones, some seen earlier in ileum or blood. Early HvG declines after transplant were associated with peak circulating GvH clone levels. In patients with graft-donor T cell macrochimerism, allograft graft-versus-host to host-versus-graft clonal ratios were high.

Concerning this clone itself: Antigen: not known.

Assay used: immunoSEQ multiplex PCR; TCRdb lists only in-frame clones, some missing. This sample has about 88,000 clones, with around nine tenths found just once. Looked up from germline, CDR1 is KGHSH and CDR2 is LQKENI. J was trimmed by 4 bases and V by 5 bases; bases with no gene match: 4. This CDR3 contains 13 residues. The origin of this receptor is a human donor who received an intestinal transplant. Material: unstimulated CD4+ T cells sorted from spleen or lymph node cells, obtained before intestinal transplant. V is TRBV18 and J is TRBJ1-2; 7 bases align to TRBD1. The DNA of the CDR3 is TGTGCCAGCTCAAAACAGGGGATCTATGGCTACACCTTC. It specifies CASSKQGIYGYTF.